These 19 T cell receptor beta chains were all obtained from the same sample, sequenced in a study of blood T cell repertoires in COVID-19 (dated by TCRdb to 2018 to 2021). Preparation of the library involved the immunoSEQ multiplex PCR assay. What TCRdb holds here is the immuneACCESS table cut down to in-frame rearrangements. Part of the clones is not present; checked against another copy, under half of the missing clones reflect an unresolved V gene, and the others are unexplained. In all, the sample holds about 75,000 clones, and 85% to 90% of those were seen once. The top ten clonotypes cover approximately 2.5% of the sample. Sample: peripheral blood. All receptors come from a human donor in a cohort sampled during active COVID-19.

Sample share makes this clone medium-sized (0.01 to 0.1%). The chain carries TRBV7-2 and TRBJ2-1, with 11 bases lining up with TRBD2. The CDR3 runs to 18 residues. Per the germline V gene, CDR1 is SGHTA and CDR2 is FQGNSA. Trimming cost V 5 bases and J 5 bases; bases outside gene matches: 14. The CDR3 DNA reads TGTGCCAGCAGCCCGACGGGTAGCGGGAGGGCTCGCGACAATGAGCAGTTCTTC. It encodes CASSPTGSGRARDNEQFF.

V gene TRBV19 combines with J gene TRBJ2-7; 10 bases are shared with TRBD1. Germline values: CDR1 LNHDA, CDR2 SQIVND (reference sequence). The CDR3 extends over 15 amino acids. The trim removed 5 bases at V and 2 bases at J, leaving 6 bases unmatched. CDR3 DNA: TGTGCCAGTAGTCCAACCGGGACAGGGGCCTACGAGCAGTACTTC. It is translated as CASSPTGTGAYEQYF.

The J gene is TRBJ1-5, the V gene TRBV19; D remains ambiguous. The CDR3 runs to 14 residues. Per the germline V gene, CDR1 is LNHDA and CDR2 is SQIVND (reference sequence). Trimming took 3 bases from V and 1 from J, leaving 7 bases between them. CDR3 residues: CASSIRGSNQPQHF. The DNA of the CDR3 is TGTGCCAGTAGTATTCGAGGCAGCAATCAGCCCCAGCATTTT.

The V call is TRBV18, the J call TRBJ2-5, with D possibly TRBD1 on 5 matching bases. V was cut by 3 bases and J by 4 bases, with 12 bases left in between. CDR1 KGHSH and CDR2 LQKENI come from the germline V gene. The CDR3 totals 14 residues. The CDR3 coding sequence is TGTGCCAGCTCACCTCGTAATGGGGCAGAGACCCAGTACTTC. This encodes CASSPRNGAETQYF.

The chain combines TRBV3-1 (or the pseudogene TRBV3-2) with TRBJ2-1; unclear D gene. This CDR3 is 13 amino acids long. Germline V CDR1 and CDR2: LGHDT, YNNKEL (reference sequence). V gave up 4 bases and J gave up 2 bases, with 6 bases separating them. The CDR3 region has the DNA TGTGCCAGCAGCCCCGGAGCCTACAATGAGCAGTTCTTC. This gives the protein CASSPGAYNEQFF.

V usage is TRBV5-1 and J usage is TRBJ2-5; D perhaps matches TRBD1 (5 bases). The ends were cut back, 4 bases at V and 2 bases at J, with 15 bases in the middle. CDR1 is SGHRS and CDR2 is YFSETQ in the germline V gene. The length of the CDR3 is 15 residues. The CDR3 DNA is TGCGCCAGCAGCCCCCACCAGGGCAGTCAAGAGACCCAGTACTTC. Translation gives CASSPHQGSQETQYF.

The chain carries TRBV5-4 and TRBJ2-5; D call uncertain. CDR1 SGHNT and CDR2 YYREEE come from the germline V gene (reference sequence). Trimming stripped 2 bases from V and 4 bases from J, with 15 bases between. This CDR3 comprises 15 residues. The CDR3: CASSLNSRGAETQYF. The DNA for the CDR3 is TGTGCCAGCAGCTTAAATTCGCGTGGTGCAGAGACCCAGTACTTC.

The chain uses TRBV6-2 or TRBV6-3 and TRBJ2-3; D gene ambiguous. CDR3 length: 12 amino acids. CDR1 is MNHEY and CDR2 is SVGEGT in the germline V gene. Trimming left V 6 bases short and J 2 bases short, with 6 bases between. Here the CDR3 reads CASSRNTDTQYF. CDR3 nucleotide sequence: TGTGCCAGCAGCCGTAACACAGATACGCAGTATTTT.

The rearrangement joins TRBV7-2 to TRBJ2-2, with D maybe TRBD2 (5 bases). V was clipped by 1 base and J by 7 bases, with 7 bases between them. The germline gives CDR1 SGHTA, CDR2 FQGNSA. The CDR3 covers 13 residues. The CDR3 loop is CASSLGSGGELFF. The CDR3 DNA reads as TGTGCCAGCAGCTTAGGAAGCGGCGGGGAGCTGTTTTTT.

This CDR3 is CASSMVQWTSGRHHTGELFF. The CDR3 DNA sequence: TGTGCCAGCAGCATGGTGCAGTGGACTAGCGGGAGGCACCACACCGGGGAGCTGTTTTTT. The rearrangement links TRBV21-1 to TRBJ2-2; the DNA was not used to check the table's D call, TRBD2. TRBV21-1 is an annotated pseudogene. This CDR3 contains 20 residues.

The chain is built from TRBV30 and TRBJ2-1; 8 bases fit TRBD2. The germline CDR1 and CDR2 sequences are GTSNPN and SVGIG (reference sequence). V was clipped by 5 bases and J by 0 bases; unmatched bases: 21. There are 20 residues in the CDR3. The CDR3 here is CAWDFGRFQLAAFSYNEQFF. The DNA for the CDR3 is TGTGCCTGGGACTTCGGACGGTTCCAACTAGCGGCATTCTCCTACAATGAGCAGTTCTTC.

The chain carries TRBV19 and TRBJ2-1, with D perhaps matching TRBD1 (5 bases). The V gene lost 5 bases and the J gene lost 15 bases, with 14 bases spanning the gap. CDR1 is LNHDA and CDR2 is SQIVND in the germline V gene (reference sequence). The CDR3 runs to 11 residues. The CDR3 region has the DNA TGTGCCAGTAGTCACGGCAGGGTCGCGTTCTTC. This codes for CASSHGRVAFF.

V and J are TRBV6-2 or TRBV6-3 and TRBJ2-3; 13 bases map to TRBD2. The CDR3 covers 16 residues. The germline CDR1 and CDR2 sequences are MNHEY and SVGEGT. With V trimmed by 5 bases and J by 6 bases, 8 bases remained unmatched. CDR3 nucleotide sequence: TGTGCCAGCAGTGTGGGACTAGCGGGGTGGATGGATACGCAGTATTTT. The encoded protein is CASSVGLAGWMDTQYF.

V gene TRBV9 combines with J gene TRBJ2-2, with TRBD2 identical over 7 bases. The CDR3 sequence is 16 residues long. Trimming removed 4 bases from V and 3 bases from J; junction bases left unmatched: 9. CDR1 is SGDLS and CDR2 is YYNGEE in the germline V gene. The CDR3 coding sequence is TGTGCCAGCAGCCAAGAAATCGGGGGGTACACCGGGGAGCTGTTTTTT. Its translation: CASSQEIGGYTGELFF.

There are a few counts of this clone. The chain joins TRBV7-9 to TRBJ2-3; 9 positions match TRBD1. The V gene's germline CDR1 is SEHNR and CDR2 FQNEAQ (reference sequence). J lost 4 bases, V lost 10 bases, and 9 bases had no gene match. The CDR3 consists of 14 residues. The CDR3 DNA reads as TGTGCCACCTACAGGGGGCGCTCCCCAGATACGCAGTATTTT. Protein sequence: CATYRGRSPDTQYF. Drawing the rest from reference TRBV7-9 and TRBJ2-3, the complete variable domain is DTGVSQNPRHKITKRGQNVTFRCDPISEHNRLYWYRQTLGQGPEFLTYFQNEAQLEKSRLLSDRFSAERPKGSFSTLEIQRTEQGDSAMYLCATYRGRSPDTQYFGPGTRLTVL.

The V and J genes are TRBV7-6 and TRBJ2-5, with 8 bases lining up with TRBD2. V shed 2 bases, J shed 5 bases, and the junction held 7 bases outside the gene matches. CDR1 and CDR2 from the germline V gene are SGHVS and FNYEAQ. The CDR3 contains 15 residues. DNA for the CDR3: TGTGCCAGCAGCTTAACGCGGGGGGCGTATGAGACCCAGTACTTC. Encoded protein: CASSLTRGAYETQYF.

The chain uses TRBV30 and TRBJ2-1, with a possible D match to TRBD2 (6 bases). The CDR3 runs 14 residues. Trimming pared 2 bases from V and 0 bases from J, leaving 8 bases between. The V gene's germline CDR1 is GTSNPN and CDR2 SVGIG (reference sequence). The chain's CDR3 is CAWSRRDSYNEQFF. The CDR3 DNA follows: TGTGCCTGGAGTAGGAGGGACTCCTACAATGAGCAGTTCTTC.

This chain joins TRBV5-1 and TRBJ2-5, with 9 bases identical to TRBD1. In germline, CDR1 is SGHRS, CDR2 YFSETQ. The trim removed 3 bases at V and 4 bases at J, leaving 4 bases unmatched. There are 14 residues in the CDR3. The CDR3 bases are TGCGCCAGCAGCTCCGCGACAGGGGGAGAGACCCAGTACTTC. Translation: CASSSATGGETQYF.

This clone was counted only a few times. The chain recombines TRBV19 with TRBJ1-1, with 7 bases matching TRBD1. Losses at the gene ends were 5 bases for V and 1 base for J; bases not matched to a gene: 7. Per germline, CDR1 LNHDA and CDR2 SQIVND (reference sequence). The CDR3 spans 15 residues. The chain's CDR3 is CASSPSGQSNTEAFF. CDR3 sequence (DNA): TGTGCCAGTAGTCCCTCGGGACAGTCGAACACTGAAGCTTTCTTT.